The clone carrying this TCR beta chain occurred once. Antigen: not known. Compared with germline, one end of the junction differs, possibly owing to a read error. The sample comes from a study of T cell responses to AZD1222 COVID-19 vaccine. Broader study findings: It was only after the peak T cell response that any repertoires were sampled.

The CDR3 sequence is 11 residues long. The germline gives CDR1 SNHLY, CDR2 FYNNEI. The repertoire was sequenced with immunoSEQ multiplex PCR; TCRdb's copy has only in-frame clones and lacks some. There are about 140,000 clones in the sample; roughly nine tenths occur only once, and roughly 3.9% lies in the top ten. The chain recombines TRBV2 with TRBJ2-4; TRBD2 matches 15 bases. The starting material was peripheral blood, obtained 28 days after the second AZD1222 dose. This TCR was recovered from an adult who received the AZD1222 COVID-19 vaccine. CDR3 amino acids: CASGTSGRSDF. The CDR3 DNA sequence: TGTGCCAGCGGGACTAGCGGGAGGTCGGACTTC.